This T cell receptor (beta chain) is drawn from a study of T cell repertoires and HLA-DP antigens. Concerning this clone: Its antigen remains unidentified.

Amplification used primers for 54 TRBV and 13 TRBJ segments. TCRdb's copy holds only in-frame clones and misses some; the assay was immunoSEQ multiplex PCR. The data show over 100,000 clones, with around 92% seen just once and around 0.3% held by the top ten. Untouched CD4+ T cells were bead-isolated from PBMC at around 98% purity. This TCR came from a young woman in good health and CMV-seronegative. Sequencing input: CD4+ T cells from PBMCs.

The CDR3 coding sequence is TGTGCCAGCAGTTACAACCAGGGGGCACAGCCCCAGCATTTT. Residues: CASSYNQGAQPQHF. V is TRBV6-5 and J is TRBJ1-5; 8 nucleotides align to TRBD1. V shed 2 bases and J 7 bases; nucleotides not matched to a gene: 4. The CDR3 extends over 14 amino acids. Germline-derived CDR1 and CDR2 are MNHEY and SVGAGI.